The 27 T cell receptor beta chains below come from one sample, sequenced in a study of T cell changes during pregnancy in multiple sclerosis. Some clones are missing from TCRdb's copy, which holds only in-frame ones; the method was immunoSEQ multiplex PCR. The sample includes about 64,000 clones, around 90% of them seen just once. The sample in question was peripheral blood, obtained in the second trimester of pregnancy. The receptor source for this set is a female donor with multiple sclerosis, enrolled in a pregnancy study.

This clone was recorded once. V gene TRBV18 combines with J gene TRBJ1-5, with D perhaps TRBD1 (6 bases). Deletions cut 4 bases from V and 6 bases from J, with 13 bases between. Germline V lookup: CDR1 KGHSH, CDR2 LQKENI. The CDR3 loop spans 14 amino acids. CDR3 bases: TGTGCCAGCTCACTAACAGGGATTGGTCAGCCCCAGCATTTT. Protein sequence: CASSLTGIGQPQHF.

The rearrangement joins TRBV5-8 to TRBJ2-3, with D possibly TRBD1 on 6 matching bases. Between the trimmed V and J ends, which lost 4 bases and 6 bases, there was a span of 15 bases. Germline V gene data show CDR1 as SGHTS and CDR2 as YDEGEE. The CDR3 has 14 amino acids. The DNA for the CDR3 is TGTGCCAGCAGCGAGCTGACTCAGGGGGATACGCAGTATTTT. This encodes CASSELTQGDTQYF.

This chain links TRBV7-9 with TRBJ2-7, with a possible D match to TRBD2 (6 bases). Germline V gene lookup returns CDR1 SEHNR and CDR2 FQNEAQ (reference sequence). There are 13 residues in the CDR3. The V end was cut by 6 bases, the J end by 7 bases, with 16 bases between. The CDR3 loop reads CASRGQGGGEQYF. The CDR3 nucleotides are TGTGCCAGCAGAGGGCAGGGTGGAGGGGAGCAGTACTTC. Complete variable domain (other parts from reference TRBV7-9 and TRBJ2-7): DTGVSQNPRHKITKRGQNVTFRCDPISEHNRLYWYRQTLGQGPEFLTYFQNEAQLEKSRLLSDRFSAERPKGSFSTLEIQRTEQGDSAMYLCASRGQGGGEQYFGPGTRLTVT.

This clone was picked up one time. The V and J genes are TRBV4-3 and TRBJ2-5; TRBD2 might be the D (6 bases). The end of the DNA is better explained by TRBJ2-7, so the J call may be wrong. The CDR3 extends over 14 amino acids. Per germline, CDR1 LGHNA and CDR2 YSLEER. The CDR3 loop reads CASSQDGGLGEQYF. The CDR3 DNA reads as TGCGCCAGCAGCCAAGATGGAGGGCTGGGCGAGCAGTACTTC.

The genes are TRBV5-1 and TRBJ1-4, with a possible D match to TRBD1 (5 bases). CDR3 length: 14 residues. With 4 bases removed from V and 8 bases from J, the gap between germline ends came to 15 bases. The germline V gene has CDR1 SGHRS and CDR2 YFSETQ. The CDR3 loop reads CASSPGGGEEKLFF. As DNA, the CDR3 is TGCGCCAGCAGCCCAGGTGGGGGGGAAGAAAAACTGTTTTTT.

This sequence joins TRBV7-3 and TRBJ2-3; D is possibly TRBD2 (6 bases). CDR1 SGHTA and CDR2 FQGTGA come from the germline V gene. The germline V and J ends were trimmed by 0 bases and 5 bases, with 12 bases remaining between them. The CDR3 spans 15 residues. In DNA, the CDR3 is TGTGCCAGCAGCTTAACCCCGACTAGTGGAGATACGCAGTATTTT. It specifies CASSLTPTSGDTQYF.

The genes are TRBV4-1 and TRBJ2-7, with 10 nucleotides matching TRBD2. Germline CDR1 and CDR2: MGHRA and YSYEKL. This CDR3 has 14 residues. V shed 3 bases and J 4 bases; nucleotides not matched to a gene: 3. Here the CDR3 DNA reads TGCGCCAGCAGCCATTTGGGACTAGCGTACGAGCAGTACTTC. This gives the protein CASSHLGLAYEQYF.

The CDR3 protein is CAWSYGGNTIYF. CDR3 DNA: TGTGCCTGGAGTTACGGGGGAAACACCATATATTTT. The V call is TRBV30, the J call TRBJ1-3; D gene ambiguous. The length of the CDR3 is 12 residues. V shed 2 bases and J shed 4 bases, with 6 bases lying between them. CDR1 and CDR2 (germline): GTSNPN, SVGIG (reference sequence). Filled out from reference TRBV30 and TRBJ1-3, the complete variable domain reads SQTIHQWPATLVQPVGSPLSLECTVEGTSNPNLYWYRQAAGRGLQLLFYSVGIGQISSEVPQNLSASRPQDRQFILSSKKLLLSDSGFYLCAWSYGGNTIYFGEGSWLTVV.

This sequence joins TRBV27 and TRBJ2-7, with 9 positions matching TRBD2. CDR1 and CDR2 from the germline V gene are MNHEY and SMNVEV (reference sequence). The CDR3 spans 14 residues. The V segment lost 6 bases and the J segment 2 bases; nucleotides outside the gene matches: 5. CDR3 in amino acids: CASRKREAPYEQYF. The CDR3 DNA sequence: TGTGCCAGCAGAAAGCGGGAGGCCCCCTACGAGCAGTACTTC.

The rearrangement links TRBV25-1 to TRBJ2-5; a possible D gene is TRBD2 (5 bases). Germline V gene data show CDR1 as MGHDK and CDR2 as SYGVNS. V was pared by 4 bases and J by 0 bases, with 9 bases between. CDR3 size: 14 residues. The CDR3 coding sequence is TGTGCCAGCAGTGGAATTAGCGACCAAGAGACCCAGTACTTC. This encodes CASSGISDQETQYF.

This chain links TRBV14 with TRBJ1-1, with 11 bases fitting TRBD1. The CDR3 loop spans 13 amino acids. V lost 3 bases and J lost 11; bases outside the gene matches: 5. The germline V gene has CDR1 SGHDN and CDR2 FVKESK. CDR3 in DNA: TGTGCCAGCAGCCAGGGGACAGGGGGTTTCGCTTTCTTT. Amino acids: CASSQGTGGFAFF.

V is TRBV7-3 and J is TRBJ2-7; a possible D gene is TRBD2 (5 bases). CDR3 length equals 13 residues. Trimming removed 1 base at V and 6 bases at J, with 10 bases between. From germline, CDR1 is SGHTA and CDR2 FQGTGA. This chain's CDR3 is CASSLMQAAEQYF. As DNA, the CDR3 is TGTGCCAGCAGCTTAATGCAAGCGGCCGAGCAGTACTTC.

CDR3 residues: CASSLRGQVAEETQYF. The DNA for the CDR3 is TGTGCCAGCAGCTTAAGGGGGCAGGTAGCGGAAGAGACCCAGTACTTC. The chain is built from TRBV11-2 and TRBJ2-5; tentative D call: TRBD1 (7 bases). Looked up from germline, CDR1 is SGHAT and CDR2 is FQNNGV. The V end lost 2 bases, the J end lost 3 bases, and 16 bases lay between the germline ends. This CDR3 has 16 residues.

The rearrangement uses TRBV25-1 and TRBJ1-1; D may be TRBD1 (5 bases). This CDR3 comprises 14 residues. V shed 5 bases and J shed 10 bases, with 20 bases lying between them. Germline assignment: CDR1 MGHDK and CDR2 SYGVNS. In DNA, the CDR3 is TGTGCCAGCAGTACCCCCCGGGGGGGTAGGGGAGCTTTCTTT. Encoded protein: CASSTPRGGRGAFF.

The chain couples TRBV6-5 to TRBJ2-7; TRBD1 is a possible D gene (5 bases). V was pared by 0 bases and J by 3 bases, with 9 bases between. The CDR3 loop spans 14 amino acids. Germline-derived CDR1 and CDR2 are MNHEY and SVGAGI. The CDR3 loop is CASSYSKGHYEQYF. The CDR3 nucleotides are TGTGCCAGCAGTTACTCGAAGGGGCACTACGAGCAGTACTTC.

The chain is built from TRBV4-2 and TRBJ1-5, with unresolved D. The germline V gene has CDR1 LGHNA and CDR2 YNFKEQ. V lost 6 bases, J lost 5 bases, and 17 bases lay in between. This CDR3 spans 15 amino acids. The CDR3 DNA is TGTGCCAGCAGTTCCGGGGAGGGAAAGGATCAGCCCCAGCATTTT. Amino acids: CASSSGEGKDQPQHF.

The chain links TRBV7-2 to TRBJ1-2, with a possible D match to TRBD1 (6 bases). CDR1 is SGHTA and CDR2 is FQGNSA in the germline V gene. Trimming stripped 2 bases from V and 4 bases from J, with 14 bases between. The CDR3 covers 15 residues. DNA of the CDR3: TGTGCCAGCAGCTTATCTACAGGGACGATCTATGGCTACACCTTC. This codes for CASSLSTGTIYGYTF. The complete variable domain, with remaining parts taken from reference TRBV7-2 and TRBJ1-2, reads GAGVSQSPSNKVTEKGKDVELRCDPISGHTALYWYRQSLGQGLEFLIYFQGNSAPDKSGLPSDRFSAERTGGSVSTLTIQRTQQEDSAVYLCASSLSTGTIYGYTFGSGTRLTVV.

The rearrangement links TRBV5-1 to TRBJ2-3; 8 positions agree with TRBD2. Germline CDR1 is SGHRS and CDR2 is YFSETQ. V was pared by 4 bases and J by 3 bases, with 10 bases of the junction left unmatched. This CDR3 is built from 16 residues. CDR3 loop: CASSDTSAGVTDTQYF. CDR3 DNA sequence: TGCGCCAGCAGCGATACGTCAGCGGGAGTAACAGATACGCAGTATTTT.

The chain couples TRBV19 to TRBJ2-5; 7 positions agree with TRBD1. The J segment lost 1 base and the V segment lost 5 bases, leaving 7 bases of the junction unmatched. The CDR3 length is 15 residues. Germline V gene lookup returns CDR1 LNHDA and CDR2 SQIVND (reference sequence). The CDR3 here is CASSGTGTAQETQYF. In DNA form, the CDR3 reads TGTGCCAGTAGTGGAACCGGGACAGCCCAAGAGACCCAGTACTTC.

The chain recombines TRBV5-8 with TRBJ2-1; the D is unclear. This CDR3 region has 14 residues. From germline, CDR1 is SGHTS and CDR2 YDEGEE. V gave up 0 bases and J gave up 3 bases, with 7 bases separating them. Written as DNA, the CDR3 is TGTGCCAGCAGCTTGGGTAACGGCTACAATGAGCAGTTCTTC. This codes for CASSLGNGYNEQFF.

The chain recombines TRBV2 with TRBJ2-7, with TRBD1 matching over 9 bases. Germline V gene lookup returns CDR1 SNHLY and CDR2 FYNNEI. The CDR3 contains 14 residues. The trim removed 6 bases at V and 7 bases at J, leaving 10 bases unmatched. The CDR3 nucleotides are TGTGCCAGCAGCTACCCCCGACAGGGGGGGGAGCAGTACTTC. Protein: CASSYPRQGGEQYF.

The gene calls are TRBV5-5 and TRBJ2-4; maybe TRBD1 (6 bases). The CDR3 runs to 15 residues. V shed 2 bases and J shed 12 bases, with 21 bases lying between them. The germline V gene encodes CDR1 SGHKS and CDR2 YYEKEE (reference sequence). The CDR3 region has the DNA TGTGCCAGCAGCTTCTCCACAGGGTTGGAAAATCATCAGTACTTC. It yields the protein CASSFSTGLENHQYF.

This sequence joins TRBV5-1 and TRBJ2-3, with D possibly TRBD2 on 6 matching bases. Germline CDR1 and CDR2: SGHRS and YFSETQ. The CDR3 is 15 residues long. V was trimmed by 2 bases and J by 3 bases, leaving 13 bases between them. DNA of the CDR3: TGCGCCAGCAGCTTAGACGGGAGAGAGACAGATACGCAGTATTTT. This sequence encodes CASSLDGRETDTQYF.

The count of this clone is one. The V gene is TRBV29-1, the J gene TRBJ1-2; the match to TRBD1 covers 7 bases. Germline CDR1 reads SQVTM; CDR2 reads ANQGSEA. This CDR3 is 16 amino acids long. The trim removed 0 bases at V and 2 bases at J, leaving 9 bases unmatched. This CDR3 reads CSVEDGDRRRNYGYTF. CDR3 bases: TGCAGCGTTGAAGACGGGGACAGAAGAAGGAACTATGGCTACACCTTC.

The rearrangement joins TRBV19 to TRBJ1-2; D possibly corresponds to TRBD1 (6 bases). The CDR3 loop spans 15 amino acids. Germline loops: CDR1 LNHDA, CDR2 SQIVND (reference sequence). Trimming pared 5 bases from V and 6 bases from J, leaving 19 bases between. This CDR3 is CASSDYGGRLDGYTF. In nucleotides, the CDR3 is TGTGCCAGTAGTGATTACGGGGGGCGCCTCGATGGCTACACCTTC.

This rearrangement joins TRBV10-3 to TRBJ2-1, with D maybe TRBD2 (7 bases). The CDR3 length is 13 residues. With 3 bases removed from V and 9 bases from J, the gap between germline ends came to 12 bases. Germline values: CDR1 ENHRY, CDR2 SYGVKD. The CDR3 protein is CAISDRGAGEQFF. The CDR3 DNA reads TGTGCCATCAGTGATCGGGGGGCAGGTGAGCAGTTCTTC.

This sequence joins TRBV6-5 and TRBJ2-7, with 8 bases that match TRBD2. Germline CDR1 reads MNHEY; CDR2 reads SVGAGI. J lost 3 bases, V lost 2 bases, and 6 bases had no gene match. This CDR3 comprises 15 residues. For the CDR3, the DNA is TGTGCCAGCAGTTACGGGGGACTAGAGGTCTACGAGCAGTACTTC. It encodes CASSYGGLEVYEQYF.